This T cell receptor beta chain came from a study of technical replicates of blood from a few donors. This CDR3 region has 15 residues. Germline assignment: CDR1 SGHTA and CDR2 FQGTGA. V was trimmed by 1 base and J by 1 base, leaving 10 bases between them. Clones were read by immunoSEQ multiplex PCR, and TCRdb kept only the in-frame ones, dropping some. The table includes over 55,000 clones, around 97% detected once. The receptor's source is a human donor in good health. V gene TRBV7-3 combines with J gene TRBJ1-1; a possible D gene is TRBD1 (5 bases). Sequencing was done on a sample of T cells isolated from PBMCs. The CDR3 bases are TGTGCCAGCAGCTTAAAGCAGGGAGGGAACACTGAAGCTTTCTTT. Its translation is CASSLKQGGNTEAFF.